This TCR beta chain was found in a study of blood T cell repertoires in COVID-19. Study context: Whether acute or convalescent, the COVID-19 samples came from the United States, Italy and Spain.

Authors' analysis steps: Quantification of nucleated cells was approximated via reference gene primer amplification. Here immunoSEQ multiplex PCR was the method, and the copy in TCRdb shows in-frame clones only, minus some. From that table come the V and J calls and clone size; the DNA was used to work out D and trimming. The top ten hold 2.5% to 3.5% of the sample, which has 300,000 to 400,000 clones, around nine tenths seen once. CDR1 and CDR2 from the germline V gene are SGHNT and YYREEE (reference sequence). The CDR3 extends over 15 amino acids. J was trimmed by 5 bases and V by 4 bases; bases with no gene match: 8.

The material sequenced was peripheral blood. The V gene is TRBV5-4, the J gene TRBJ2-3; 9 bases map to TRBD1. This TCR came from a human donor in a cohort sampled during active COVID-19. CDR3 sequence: CASSRTGQGRDTQYF. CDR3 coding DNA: TGTGCCAGCAGCCGTACGGGACAGGGCCGAGATACGCAGTATTTT.